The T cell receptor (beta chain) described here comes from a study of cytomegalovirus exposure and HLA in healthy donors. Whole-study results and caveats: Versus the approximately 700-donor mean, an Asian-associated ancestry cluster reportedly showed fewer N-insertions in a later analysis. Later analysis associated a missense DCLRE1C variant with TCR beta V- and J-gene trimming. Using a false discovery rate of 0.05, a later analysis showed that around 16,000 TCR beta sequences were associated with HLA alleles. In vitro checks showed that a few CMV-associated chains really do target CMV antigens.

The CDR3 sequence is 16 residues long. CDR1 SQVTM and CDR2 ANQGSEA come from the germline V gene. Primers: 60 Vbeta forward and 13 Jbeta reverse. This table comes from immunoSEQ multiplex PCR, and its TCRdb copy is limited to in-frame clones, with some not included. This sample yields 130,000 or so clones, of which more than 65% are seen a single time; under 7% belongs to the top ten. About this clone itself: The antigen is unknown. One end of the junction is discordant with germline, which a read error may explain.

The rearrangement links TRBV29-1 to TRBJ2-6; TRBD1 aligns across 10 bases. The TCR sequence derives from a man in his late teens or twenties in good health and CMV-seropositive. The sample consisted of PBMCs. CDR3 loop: CSVTGTGESGANGLTF. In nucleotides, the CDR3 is TGCAGCGTAACCGGGACAGGGGAATCTGGGGCCAACGGCCTGACTTTC. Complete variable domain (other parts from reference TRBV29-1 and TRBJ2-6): SAVISQKPSRDICQRGTSLTIQCQVDSQVTMMFWYRQQPGQSLTLIATANQGSEATYESGFVIDKFPISRPNLTFSTLTVSNMSPEDSSIYLCSVTGTGESGANGLTFGAGSRLTVL.